The entry that follows covers one T cell receptor (beta chain) sequence. These data belong to a study of CD8+ T cells in alopecia areata. As the sequencing template, cDNA was produced by extracting RNA and reverse transcribing it. Only in-frame clones appear in the TCRdb table, and some are missing; sequencing was by immunoSEQ multiplex PCR. The table shows under 65,000 clones, with around 40% occurring only once. Using a FACSAria, the CD4+ and CD8+ T cells were sorted from the PBMCs. V lost 5 bases, J lost 5 bases, and 21 bases lay in between. Germline V gene lookup returns CDR1 SQVTM and CDR2 ANQGSEA. CDR3 length: 15 amino acids.

The clonotype was recovered from a human donor with alopecia areata. The chain employs TRBV29-1 and TRBJ2-5; D is perhaps TRBD1 (6 bases). Specimen: NKG2D-low CD8+ T cells sorted from blood. The CDR3 sequence is CSVRRLVRGDETQYF. CDR3 bases: TGCAGCGTTCGTCGATTGGTCAGGGGAGATGAGACCCAGTACTTC.